This entry is about one T cell receptor (beta chain). The antigen is not known. Germline values: CDR1 GTSNPN, CDR2 SVGIG (reference sequence). The CDR3 totals 12 residues. The V end was cut by 2 bases, the J end by 8 bases, with 12 bases between. The data derive from a study of cytomegalovirus exposure and HLA in healthy donors. Study-wide results and caveats: Listed as cytomegalovirus-associated were over 150 TCR beta chains. Rare TCR sequences dominated, though some public TCRs recurred in many donors. The tendency of first-cohort TCR clusters to co-occur in the roughly 130 validation repertoires was the finding of a later analysis.

The donors were members of the roughly 120-subject validation cohort (separate from the roughly 670-subject first cohort). Sequencing used immunoSEQ multiplex PCR; TCRdb keeps in-frame clones, though not all of them. The sample lists 120,000 to 150,000 clones, about 88% occurring once. The chain employs TRBV30 and TRBJ1-2; D unclear. The TCR sequence derives from a young woman in good health and CMV-seropositive. Sequences were obtained from PBMCs. CDR3 in amino acids: CAWSNNYPGYTF. DNA of the CDR3: TGTGCCTGGAGTAACAATTACCCCGGCTACACCTTC.